Listed here are 26 T cell receptor beta chains from one sample, sequenced in a study of response to subunit inactivated influenza vaccine. In TCRdb, the RT-PCR reads were re-called with MiXCR into one record per CDR3 protein. The table lists around 490,000 distinct CDR3 sequences, approximately 7.1% of them singletons. This specimen was PBMCs from blood, taken around 25 months after vaccination. Every receptor here comes from a man in his fifties or sixties who received an inactivated influenza vaccine.

There are a few counts of this clonotype. This sequence joins TRBV6-2 or TRBV6-3 and TRBJ2-1; 11 bases line up with TRBD2. Germline V CDR1 and CDR2: MNHEY, SVGEGT. The CDR3 has 15 residues. The V segment lost 8 bases and the J segment 8 bases; nucleotides outside the gene matches: 11. The DNA for the CDR3 is TGTGCCAGCGCGCGGCTAGCGGGAGGTTGGGATGAGCAGTTCTTC. Protein product: CASARLAGGWDEQFF.

The chain combines TRBV11-3 with TRBJ2-5; 12 bases agree with TRBD2. V lost 6 bases, J lost 2 bases, and 13 bases stayed unmatched. Germline V gives CDR1 SGHNT, CDR2 YENEEA. CDR3 size: 18 residues. This chain's CDR3 is CASSQEGWTSGIQETQYF. CDR3 DNA: TGTGCCAGCAGTCAGGAGGGGTGGACTAGCGGGATTCAAGAGACCCAGTACTTC.

The rearrangement joins TRBV24-1 to TRBJ2-3; 13 bases are a match to TRBD2. The CDR3 has 17 residues. Trimming at V came to 4 bases and at J to 5 bases, leaving 8 bases not matched to a gene. Germline CDR1 is KGHDR and CDR2 is SFDVKD. Written as DNA, the CDR3 is TGTGCCACCAGTGAATCCACTAGCGGGAGGGCTGGAGATACGCAGTATTTT. It translates to CATSESTSGRAGDTQYF.

The V gene is TRBV20-1, the J gene TRBJ2-7, with D unresolved. Germline CDR1 DFQATT, CDR2 SNEGSKA (reference sequence). This CDR3 is 14 amino acids long. V was trimmed by 6 bases and J by 2 bases, leaving 17 bases between them. For the CDR3, the DNA is TGCAGTGCCGAGCCTACAGACTTCGCCTACGAGCAGTACTTC. Translating it yields CSAEPTDFAYEQYF.

This clonotype was detected a few times. This sequence joins TRBV4-1 and TRBJ1-6; maybe TRBD1 (5 bases). V was clipped by 2 bases and J by 10 bases, with 21 bases between them. The CDR3 loop spans 17 amino acids. The germline gives CDR1 MGHRA, CDR2 YSYEKL. CDR3 in amino acids: CASSQFVPGGVGSPLHF. Written as DNA, the CDR3 is TGCGCCAGCAGCCAATTTGTACCGGGGGGAGTAGGCTCACCCCTCCACTTT.

This clonotype was recorded many times. The rearrangement links TRBV29-1 to TRBJ1-2, with TRBD1 matching 8 bases. The germline V gene encodes CDR1 SQVTM and CDR2 ANQGSEA. The CDR3 runs 13 residues. V lost 4 bases to trimming and J lost 3 bases; unmatched junction nucleotides: 4. The CDR3 DNA is TGCAGCGTTGGACAGGGGCAAGACTATGGCTACACCTTC. Protein product: CSVGQGQDYGYTF.

This clonotype was found a few times. This chain connects TRBV21-1 to TRBJ2-5; TRBD2 is the table's D call, not checked against the DNA. TRBV21-1 is a listed pseudogene. The CDR3 length is 17 residues. The CDR3 sequence is CASSKPSLAGFQETQYF. The CDR3 DNA reads as TGTGCCAGCAGCAAACCTTCACTAGCGGGGTTTCAAGAGACCCAGTACTTC.

Details on this clonotype: The junction and the germline gene differ at one end; a read error may be behind it. The chain combines TRBV24-1 with TRBJ2-5; TRBD1 matches at 10 bases. Germline V lookup: CDR1 KGHDR, CDR2 SFDVKD. CDR3 size: 15 residues. The CDR3 loop is CATGDADRGRETQYF. As DNA, the CDR3 is TGTGCCACCGGTGACGCGGACAGGGGGAGGGAGACCCAGTACTTC.

The chain is built from TRBV5-1 and TRBJ2-3, with TRBD2 matching over 7 bases. The trim removed 4 bases at V and 1 base at J, leaving 6 bases unmatched. The CDR3 is 15 residues long. Germline-derived CDR1 and CDR2 are SGHRS and YFSETQ. The CDR3 spells CASSLSGARTDTQYF. The CDR3 coding sequence is TGCGCCAGCAGCCTAAGCGGGGCGCGCACAGATACGCAGTATTTT.

Many counts were recorded for this clonotype. The chain joins TRBV10-3 to TRBJ2-3; weak D call: TRBD2 (5 bases). Trimming took 6 bases from V and 1 from J, leaving 8 bases between them. CDR3 length equals 13 residues. CDR1 is ENHRY, CDR2 SYGVKD, per germline. Here the CDR3 DNA reads TGTGCCATCAGGGAACTAGGCACAGATACGCAGTATTTT. Residues: CAIRELGTDTQYF.

This clonotype was counted a single time. J is TRBJ2-3 and V is TRBV5-1; 11 bases fit TRBD2. Germline V gene sequence: CDR1 SGHRS, CDR2 YFSETQ. The CDR3 sequence is 17 residues long. V gave up 0 bases and J gave up 5 bases; unmatched junction bases: 8. DNA of the CDR3: TGCGCCAGCAGCTTGGAAGGGCCCCTAGCGGGGGGAGATACGCAGTATTTT. This codes for CASSLEGPLAGGDTQYF.

The rearrangement joins TRBV9 to TRBJ1-1; D is perhaps TRBD1 (5 bases). V gave up 5 bases and J gave up 0 bases, with 17 bases separating them. The CDR3 is made up of 16 amino acids. Germline lookup yields CDR1 SGDLS and CDR2 YYNGEE. The CDR3 nucleotides are TGTGCCAGCAGAAAAGGTTCGGGACCGCTGAACACTGAAGCTTTCTTT. Residues: CASRKGSGPLNTEAFF.

This clonotype was seen more than once but under ten times. This chain joins TRBV4-3 and TRBJ2-2; 14 bases map to TRBD2. CDR1 LGHNA and CDR2 YSLEER come from the germline V gene. V lost 4 bases and J lost 0; bases outside the gene matches: 4. The CDR3 runs 18 residues. CDR3 DNA sequence: TGCGCCAGCAGCCCAGGGACTAGCGGGGGCCCGAACACCGGGGAGCTGTTTTTT. Translated: CASSPGTSGGPNTGELFF.

This clonotype was seen only a few times. The chain uses TRBV6-1 and TRBJ2-5, with D tentatively TRBD2 (6 bases). V was cut by 6 bases and J by 5 bases, with 19 bases left in between. In germline, CDR1 is MNHNS, CDR2 SASEGT. This CDR3 has 15 amino acids. The CDR3, as DNA: TGTGCCAGCAGCTCCACCTACGGGAGCGGGGAGACCCAGTACTTC. It codes for CASSSTYGSGETQYF.

The sample holds a few counts of this clonotype. The chain recombines TRBV20-1 with TRBJ2-7; 9 bases are shared with TRBD1. V was clipped by 1 base and J by 5 bases; unmatched bases: 3. Per the germline V gene, CDR1 is DFQATT and CDR2 is SNEGSKA (reference sequence). This CDR3 has 13 amino acids. CDR3 DNA sequence: TGCAGTGCTAGAGTGGGACAGGGAGACGAGCAGTACTTC. Its translation is CSARVGQGDEQYF.

This clonotype was counted ten times or more. CDR3 bases: TGTGCCAGCAGCGTAGGGTCAGGGCCTGAGCAGTTCTTC. Encoded protein: CASSVGSGPEQFF. The chain joins TRBV9 to TRBJ2-1; D might be TRBD1 (5 bases). The CDR3 is 13 amino acids. Germline V lookup: CDR1 SGDLS, CDR2 YYNGEE. V lost 0 bases to trimming and J lost 9 bases, with 10 bases between them.

The chain links TRBV5-8 to TRBJ2-6; the D is unclear. Germline V CDR1 and CDR2: SGHTS, YDEGEE. CDR3 length: 14 residues. The germline V and J ends were trimmed by 1 base and 2 bases, with 4 bases remaining between them. In DNA form, the CDR3 reads TGTGCCAGCAGCTTGATGGCTGGGGCCAACGTCCTGACTTTC. Translation gives CASSLMAGANVLTF.

In this sample, this clonotype turned up a few times. The chain carries TRBV6-2 or TRBV6-3 and TRBJ2-5, with D possibly TRBD2 on 5 matching bases. The CDR3 sequence is 15 residues long. Per germline, CDR1 MNHEY and CDR2 SVGEGT. Trimming pared 6 bases from V and 5 bases from J, leaving 19 bases between. The CDR3 sequence is CASRLVLSEGETQYF. The CDR3 bases are TGTGCCAGCAGACTCGTATTGAGCGAGGGTGAGACCCAGTACTTC.

The sample holds a few counts of this clonotype. The rearrangement joins TRBV5-1 to TRBJ2-2; maybe TRBD2 (5 bases). Germline values: CDR1 SGHRS, CDR2 YFSETQ. Trimming stripped 1 base from V and 5 bases from J, with 12 bases between. This CDR3 has 15 amino acids. The CDR3 nucleotides are TGCGCCAGCAGCTTGAACCCGGGGATAACCGGGGAGCTGTTTTTT. It is translated as CASSLNPGITGELFF. Full variable domain (outside the CDR3, taken from reference TRBV5-1 and TRBJ2-2): KAGVTQTPRYLIKTRGQQVTLSCSPISGHRSVSWYQQTPGQGLQFLFEYFSETQRNKGNFPGRFSGRQFSNSRSEMNVSTLELGDSALYLCASSLNPGITGELFFGEGSRLTVL.

This clonotype was seen a few times. V is TRBV7-2 and J is TRBJ1-1; 8 positions agree with TRBD1. Germline V gene lookup returns CDR1 SGHTA and CDR2 FQGNSA. Trimming took 5 bases from V and 12 from J; bases not matched to a gene: 14. This CDR3 region has 14 residues. In DNA, the CDR3 is TGTGCCAGCAGCCGGAGAGGACAGGGTGAGGAAACTTTCTTT. Protein: CASSRRGQGEETFF. Full variable domain (remainder filled in from reference TRBV7-2 and TRBJ1-1): GAGVSQSPSNKVTEKGKDVELRCDPISGHTALYWYRQSLGQGLEFLIYFQGNSAPDKSGLPSDRFSAERTGGSVSTLTIQRTQQEDSAVYLCASSRRGQGEETFFGQGTRLTVV.

The rearrangement uses TRBV20-1 and TRBJ2-4; D assignment may be TRBD1 or TRBD2 (6 bases each). The V end was cut by 5 bases, the J end by 13 bases, with 15 bases between. This CDR3 region has 11 residues. CDR1 DFQATT and CDR2 SNEGSKA come from the germline V gene (reference sequence). CDR3 region: CSASETGGQYF. The CDR3 DNA is TGCAGTGCTTCTGAAACCGGGGGCCAGTACTTC.

CDR3 protein: CASSQQGAGEQYF. Here the CDR3 DNA reads TGTGCCAGCAGTCAACAGGGGGCAGGTGAGCAGTACTTC. The chain couples TRBV7-2 to TRBJ2-7, with 9 bases fitting TRBD1. Germline trimming cut 6 bases from V and 7 bases from J; bases unmatched to any gene: 7. The CDR3 is 13 residues long. Germline CDR1 is SGHTA and CDR2 is FQGNSA.

The sample holds many counts of this clonotype. V usage is TRBV6-5 and J usage is TRBJ2-3; 7 positions agree with TRBD2. V lost 0 bases and J lost 2; bases outside the gene matches: 8. In germline, CDR1 is MNHEY, CDR2 SVGAGI. The CDR3 is 17 amino acids. CDR3 sequence: CASSYSAPGRDTDTQYF. The CDR3 DNA reads TGTGCCAGCAGTTACTCGGCTCCTGGGAGGGACACAGATACGCAGTATTTT.

J is TRBJ1-3 and V is TRBV7-2; D might be TRBD1 (5 bases). Germline CDR1 is SGHTA and CDR2 is FQGNSA. V lost 5 bases to trimming and J lost 1 base, with 12 bases between them. The CDR3 contains 15 residues. The CDR3 loop reads CASSGHLVSGNTIYF. CDR3 DNA: TGTGCCAGCAGCGGACACCTTGTTTCTGGAAACACCATATATTTT.

This clonotype was counted a few times. The chain links TRBV20-1 to TRBJ1-1; 8 positions agree with TRBD1. Trimming at V came to 0 bases and at J to 1 base, leaving 7 bases not matched to a gene. This CDR3 is 16 amino acids long. Germline CDR1 and CDR2: DFQATT and SNEGSKA (reference sequence). The CDR3 coding sequence is TGCAGTGCTAGAGAAGGACAGGGCAGGCCGAACACTGAAGCTTTCTTT. This sequence encodes CSAREGQGRPNTEAFF.

This clonotype was seen a handful of times. The chain links TRBV4-3 to TRBJ2-1, with 11 positions matching TRBD2. Germline V gene sequence: CDR1 LGHNA, CDR2 YSLEER. CDR3 length: 17 residues. Trimming removed 0 bases from V and 4 bases from J; junction bases left unmatched: 5. CDR3 bases: TGCGCCAGCAGCCAAGATTTAGCTAGCGGGGGGTACAATGAGCAGTTCTTC. This sequence encodes CASSQDLASGGYNEQFF.